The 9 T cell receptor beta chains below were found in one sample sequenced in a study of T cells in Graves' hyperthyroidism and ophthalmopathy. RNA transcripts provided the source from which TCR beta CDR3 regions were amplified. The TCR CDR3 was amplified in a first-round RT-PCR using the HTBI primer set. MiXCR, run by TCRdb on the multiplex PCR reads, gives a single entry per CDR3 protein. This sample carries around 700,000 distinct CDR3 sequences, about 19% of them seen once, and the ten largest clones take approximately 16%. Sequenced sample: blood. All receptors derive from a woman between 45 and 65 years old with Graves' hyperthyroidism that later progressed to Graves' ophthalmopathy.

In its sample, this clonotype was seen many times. CDR3: CASSETDGASTDTQYF. CDR3 DNA: TGCGCCAGCAGTGAGACGGACGGGGCTAGCACAGATACGCAGTATTTT. V gene TRBV10-1 combines with J gene TRBJ2-3; tentatively, D is TRBD1 or TRBD2 (5 bases each). V was pared by 2 bases and J by 0 bases, with 12 bases between. Germline V gives CDR1 WNHNN, CDR2 SYGVQD (reference sequence). CDR3 length: 16 residues.

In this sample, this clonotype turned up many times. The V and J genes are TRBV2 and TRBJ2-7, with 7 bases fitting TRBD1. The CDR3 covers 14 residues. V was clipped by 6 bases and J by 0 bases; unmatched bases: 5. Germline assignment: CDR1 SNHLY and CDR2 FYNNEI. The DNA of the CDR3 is TGTGCCAGCAGCGGGACAGACAACTCCTACGAGCAGTACTTC. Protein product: CASSGTDNSYEQYF.

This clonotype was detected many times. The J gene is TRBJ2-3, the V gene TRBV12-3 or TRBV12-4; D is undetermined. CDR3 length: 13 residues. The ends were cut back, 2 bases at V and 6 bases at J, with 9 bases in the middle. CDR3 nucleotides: TGTGCCAGCAGTTTACTCGCCGGCGATACGCAGTATTTT. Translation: CASSLLAGDTQYF.

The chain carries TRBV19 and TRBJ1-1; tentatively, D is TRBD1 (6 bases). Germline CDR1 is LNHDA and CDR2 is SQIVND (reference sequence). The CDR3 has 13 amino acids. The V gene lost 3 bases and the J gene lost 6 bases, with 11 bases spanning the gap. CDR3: CASSITGISEAFF. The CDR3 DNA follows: TGTGCCAGTAGTATTACAGGGATTTCTGAAGCTTTCTTT. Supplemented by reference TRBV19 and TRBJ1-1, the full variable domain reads DGGITQSPKYLFRKEGQNVTLSCEQNLNHDAMYWYRQDPGQGLRLIYYSQIVNDFQKGDIAEGYSVSREKKESFPLTVTSAQKNPTAFYLCASSITGISEAFFGQGTRLTVV.

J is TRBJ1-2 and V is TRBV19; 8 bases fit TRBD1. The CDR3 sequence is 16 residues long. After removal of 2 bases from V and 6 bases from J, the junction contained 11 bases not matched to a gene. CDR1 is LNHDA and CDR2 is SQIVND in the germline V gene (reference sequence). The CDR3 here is CASSIIGQGRVDGYTF. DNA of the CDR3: TGTGCCAGTAGTATAATAGGACAGGGAAGAGTCGATGGCTACACCTTC.

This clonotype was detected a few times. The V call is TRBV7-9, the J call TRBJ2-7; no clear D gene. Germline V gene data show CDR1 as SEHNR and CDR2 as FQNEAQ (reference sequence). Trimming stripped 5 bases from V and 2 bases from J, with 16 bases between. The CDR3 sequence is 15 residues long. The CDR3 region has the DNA TGTGCCAGCAGCCCCTCGCTGAGTGGGGCCTACGAGCAGTACTTC. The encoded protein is CASSPSLSGAYEQYF.

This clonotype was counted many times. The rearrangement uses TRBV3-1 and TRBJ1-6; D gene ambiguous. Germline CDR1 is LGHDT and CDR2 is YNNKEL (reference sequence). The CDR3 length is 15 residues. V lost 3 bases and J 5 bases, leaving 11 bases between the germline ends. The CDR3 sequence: CASSHGRRNNSPLHF. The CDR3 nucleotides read TGTGCCAGCAGCCATGGACGGAGAAATAATTCACCCCTCCACTTT.

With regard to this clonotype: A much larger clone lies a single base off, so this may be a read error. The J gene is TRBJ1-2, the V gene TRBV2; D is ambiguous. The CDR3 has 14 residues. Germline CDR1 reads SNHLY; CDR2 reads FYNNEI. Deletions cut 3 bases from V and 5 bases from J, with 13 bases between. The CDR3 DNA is TGTGCCAGCAGTGATCCGGCACGGGTTTATGGCTACACCTTC. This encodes CASSDPARVYGYTF.

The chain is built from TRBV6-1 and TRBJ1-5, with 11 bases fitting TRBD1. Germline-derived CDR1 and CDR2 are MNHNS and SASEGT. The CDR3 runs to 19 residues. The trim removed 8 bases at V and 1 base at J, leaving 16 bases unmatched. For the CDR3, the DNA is TGTGCCAGCGGTACGGGGACAGGGGGAGACCTTTGGAGCAATCAGCCCCAGCATTTT. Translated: CASGTGTGGDLWSNQPQHF.